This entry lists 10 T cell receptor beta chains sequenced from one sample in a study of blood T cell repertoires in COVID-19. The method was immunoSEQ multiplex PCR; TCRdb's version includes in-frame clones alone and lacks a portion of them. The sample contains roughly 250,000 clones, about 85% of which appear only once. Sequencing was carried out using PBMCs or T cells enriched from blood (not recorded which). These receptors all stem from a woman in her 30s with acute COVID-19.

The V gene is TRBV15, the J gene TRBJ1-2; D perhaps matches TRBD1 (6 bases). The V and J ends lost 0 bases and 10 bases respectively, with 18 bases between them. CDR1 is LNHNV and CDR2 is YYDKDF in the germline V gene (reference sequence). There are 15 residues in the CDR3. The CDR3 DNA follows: TGTGCCACCAGCAGAGATTCGTCAGCAGGGGTGGACTACACCTTC. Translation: CATSRDSSAGVDYTF.

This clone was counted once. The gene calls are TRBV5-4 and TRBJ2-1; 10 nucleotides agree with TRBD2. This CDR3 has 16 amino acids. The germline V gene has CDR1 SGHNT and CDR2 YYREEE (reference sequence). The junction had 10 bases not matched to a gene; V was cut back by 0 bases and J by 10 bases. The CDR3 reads CASSLDQRGGPAEQFF. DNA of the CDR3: TGTGCCAGCAGCTTGGACCAGCGGGGGGGACCCGCGGAGCAGTTCTTC. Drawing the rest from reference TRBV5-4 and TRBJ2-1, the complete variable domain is ETGVTQSPTHLIKTRGQQVTLRCSSQSGHNTVSWYQQALGQGPQFIFQYYREEENGRGNFPPRFSGLQFPNYSSELNVNALELDDSALYLCASSLDQRGGPAEQFFGPGTRLTVL.

The CDR3 reads CASSLRVDRASYEQYF. The DNA for the CDR3 is TGTGCCAGCAGTTTACGAGTAGACAGGGCCTCCTACGAGCAGTACTTC. The J gene is TRBJ2-7, the V gene TRBV27; TRBD1 agrees at 7 bases. Germline loops: CDR1 MNHEY, CDR2 SMNVEV (reference sequence). V shed 2 bases, J shed 0 bases, and the junction held 7 bases outside the gene matches. The CDR3 spans 16 residues.

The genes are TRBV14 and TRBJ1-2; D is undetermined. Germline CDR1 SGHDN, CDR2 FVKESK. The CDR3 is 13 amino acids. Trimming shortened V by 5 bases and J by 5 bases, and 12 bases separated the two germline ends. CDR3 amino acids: CASSTLRRYGYTF. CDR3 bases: TGTGCCAGCAGCACCCTCCGTCGGTATGGCTACACCTTC.

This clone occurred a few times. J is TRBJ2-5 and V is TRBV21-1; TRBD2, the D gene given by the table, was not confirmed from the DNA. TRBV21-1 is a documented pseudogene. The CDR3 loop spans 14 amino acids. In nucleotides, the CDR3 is TGTGCCAGCAGCCAACTCCGCGGGCAAGAGACCCAGTACTTC. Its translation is CASSQLRGQETQYF.

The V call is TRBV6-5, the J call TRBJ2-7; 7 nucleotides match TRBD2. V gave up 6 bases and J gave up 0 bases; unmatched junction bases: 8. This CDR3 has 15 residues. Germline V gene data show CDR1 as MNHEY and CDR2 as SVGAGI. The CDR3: CASRSGTPSSYEQYF. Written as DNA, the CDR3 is TGTGCCAGCAGGAGCGGGACCCCTTCCTCCTACGAGCAGTACTTC.

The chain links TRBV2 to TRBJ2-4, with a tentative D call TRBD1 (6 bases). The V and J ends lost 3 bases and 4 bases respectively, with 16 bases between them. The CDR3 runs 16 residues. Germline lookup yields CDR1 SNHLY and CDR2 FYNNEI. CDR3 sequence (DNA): TGTGCCAGCAGTGACCATCCGTTGAGGGGGAAAAACATTCAGTACTTC. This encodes CASSDHPLRGKNIQYF.

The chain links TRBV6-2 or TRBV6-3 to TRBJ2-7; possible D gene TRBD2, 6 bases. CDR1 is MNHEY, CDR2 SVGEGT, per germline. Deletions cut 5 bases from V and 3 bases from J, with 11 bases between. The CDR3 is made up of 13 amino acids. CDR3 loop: CASSGDSGYEQYF. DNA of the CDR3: TGTGCCAGCAGTGGTGATAGCGGCTACGAGCAGTACTTC.

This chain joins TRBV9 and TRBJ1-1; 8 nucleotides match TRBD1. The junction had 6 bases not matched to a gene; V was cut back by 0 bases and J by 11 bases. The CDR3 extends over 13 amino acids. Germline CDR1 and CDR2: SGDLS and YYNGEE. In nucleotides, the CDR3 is TGTGCCAGCAGCGTAGCAGGGGGCGGGGAGGCTTTCTTT. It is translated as CASSVAGGGEAFF.

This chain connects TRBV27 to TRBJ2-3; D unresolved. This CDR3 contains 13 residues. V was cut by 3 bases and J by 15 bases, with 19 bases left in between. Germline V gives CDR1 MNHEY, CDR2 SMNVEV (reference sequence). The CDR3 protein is CASSFTYLGLTYF. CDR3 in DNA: TGTGCCAGCAGTTTCACTTACCTTGGGCTCACTTATTTT.